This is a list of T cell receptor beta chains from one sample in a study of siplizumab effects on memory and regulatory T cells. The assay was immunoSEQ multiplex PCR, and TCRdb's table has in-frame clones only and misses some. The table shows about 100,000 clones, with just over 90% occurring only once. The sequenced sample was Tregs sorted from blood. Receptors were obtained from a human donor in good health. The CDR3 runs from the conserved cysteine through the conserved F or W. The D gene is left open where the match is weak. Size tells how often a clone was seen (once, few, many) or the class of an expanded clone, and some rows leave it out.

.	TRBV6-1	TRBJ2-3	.	TGTGCCAGCAGCAGGGCTTTGGGAACAGATACGCAGTATTTT	CASSRALGTDTQYF
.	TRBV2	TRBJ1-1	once	TGTGCCATCATTATGTGGGGACGGATGAACACTGAAGCTTTCTTT	CAIIMWGRMNTEAFF
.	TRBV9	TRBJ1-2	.	TGTGCCAGCAGCGTGAGGCCTGACTATGGCTACACCTTC	CASSVRPDYGYTF
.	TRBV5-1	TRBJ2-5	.	TGCGCCAGCAGTGGGGGGCGAACATCAGAGACCCAGTACTTC	CASSGGRTSETQYF
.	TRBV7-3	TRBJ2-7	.	TGTGCCAGCAGCTTACTGGGGCAGGGAGAGCAGTACTTC	CASSLLGQGEQYF
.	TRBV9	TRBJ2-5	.	TGTGCCAGCAGCGCGGGGCTTTGGGGTGGGAGAGGGGAGACCCAGTACTTC	CASSAGLWGGRGETQYF
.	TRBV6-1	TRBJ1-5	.	TGTGCCAGCAGTGCGTCGGATGCGGGCCATCAGCCCCAGCATTTT	CASSASDAGHQPQHF
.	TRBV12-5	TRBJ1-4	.	TGTGCTAGTGGCGAGACTCCGGGGACAATGATTTTT	CASGETPGTMIF
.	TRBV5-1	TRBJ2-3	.	TGCGCCAGCGGAAGGACATCAGATACGCAGTATTTT	CASGRTSDTQYF
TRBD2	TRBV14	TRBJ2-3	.	TGTGCCAGCAGCCAAGGGGTAGCGGGAGATGTTGGCACAGATACGCAGTATTTT	CASSQGVAGDVGTDTQYF
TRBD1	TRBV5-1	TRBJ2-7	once	TGCGCCAGCAGCTTGGATGGGACAGGGGGCGACGAGCAGTACTTC	CASSLDGTGGDEQYF
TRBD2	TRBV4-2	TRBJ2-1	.	TGTGCCAGCAGCCAAGATTTTGGTAGTCGTCCTAGCGGCCCTGAGCAGTTCTTC	CASSQDFGSRPSGPEQFF
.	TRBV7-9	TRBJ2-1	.	TGTGCCAGCAGCTTAGCGAATGAGCAGTTCTTC	CASSLANEQFF
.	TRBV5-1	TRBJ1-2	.	TGCGCCAGCAGCTTGGACCGACAGTCTAACTATGGCTACACCTTC	CASSLDRQSNYGYTF
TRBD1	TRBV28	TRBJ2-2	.	TGTGCCAGCAGAGGACAGGGGAGGAGGGCCGGGGAGCTGTTTTTT	CASRGQGRRAGELFF
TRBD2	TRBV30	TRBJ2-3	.	TGTGCCTGGGCGACTAGCGGGGCACTAAATACGCAGTATTTT	CAWATSGALNTQYF
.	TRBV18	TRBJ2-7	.	TGTGCCAGCTCACCCGCGGGAAAAACCTACGAGCAGTACTTC	CASSPAGKTYEQYF
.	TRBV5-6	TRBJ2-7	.	TGTGCCAGCAGCGCGGGGACCATTTTACTCTCCTACGAGCAGTACTTC	CASSAGTILLSYEQYF
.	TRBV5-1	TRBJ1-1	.	TGCGCCAGCAGCCCTCCGTCGGGGGAGAACACTGAAGCTTTCTTT	CASSPPSGENTEAFF
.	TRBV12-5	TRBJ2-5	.	TGTGCTAGTGCCCATGGGTGGTCGGAGGAGACCCAGTACTTC	CASAHGWSEETQYF
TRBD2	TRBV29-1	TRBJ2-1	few	TGCAGCGTTGTTCTAGCGGGAGCTGGTGAGCAGTTCTTC	CSVVLAGAGEQFF
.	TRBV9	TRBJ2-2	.	TGTGCCAGCAGCCCCACCGGGACACCTCTTCGGGGAACCGGGGAGCTGTTTTTT	CASSPTGTPLRGTGELFF
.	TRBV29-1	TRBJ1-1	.	TGCAGCGTTGGTGGAGTGAACACTGAAGCTTTCTTT	CSVGGVNTEAFF
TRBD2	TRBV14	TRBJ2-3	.	TGTGCCAGCAGCCAAGATATCCGGGAGGGTGTTGGAGATACGCAGTATTTT	CASSQDIREGVGDTQYF
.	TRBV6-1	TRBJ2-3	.	TGTGCCAGCAGTGTGGGGGGGGCCCCCACAGATACGCAGTATTTT	CASSVGGAPTDTQYF
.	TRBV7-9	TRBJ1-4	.	TGTGCCAGCAAGAAAACCCGGGGCTGGGAGGATAATGAAAAACTGTTTTTT	CASKKTRGWEDNEKLFF
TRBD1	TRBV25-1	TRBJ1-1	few	TGTGCCAGCCGGGGACAGGGATTAATGTTGGCTTTCTTT	CASRGQGLMLAFF
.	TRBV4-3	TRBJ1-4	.	TGCGCCAGCAGCCAACGCCAGGGAGCAACTAATGAAAAACTGTTTTTT	CASSQRQGATNEKLFF
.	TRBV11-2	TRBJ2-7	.	TGTGCCAGCAGCTCCGCCCGAGTCGGGCAGCAGTACTTC	CASSSARVGQQYF
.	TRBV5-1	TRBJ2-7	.	TGCGCCAGCAGCTTGGGCCCAGCGGAAACCTACGAGCAGTACTTC	CASSLGPAETYEQYF
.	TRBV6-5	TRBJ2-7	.	TGTGCCAGCAGTTATAACTTAGGGCTATCCTACGAGCAGTACTTC	CASSYNLGLSYEQYF
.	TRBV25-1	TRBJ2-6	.	TGTGCCAGCAGTCATAGAGTCTCTGGGGCCAACGTCCTGACTTTC	CASSHRVSGANVLTF
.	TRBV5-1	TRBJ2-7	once	TGCGCCAGCCACTACGAGCAGTACTTC	CASHYEQYF
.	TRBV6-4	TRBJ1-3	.	TGTGCCAGCAGTGACTACCCTTTTGAGGGTTATGCTGGAAACACCATATATTTT	CASSDYPFEGYAGNTIYF
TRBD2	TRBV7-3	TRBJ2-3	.	TGTGCCAGCAGTCCTGGACTAGCGTCAGATACGCAGTATTTT	CASSPGLASDTQYF
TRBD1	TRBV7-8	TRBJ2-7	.	TGTGCCAGCAGCTTCAGTCCCGGGACAGGGGTAGCCTACGAGCAGTACTTC	CASSFSPGTGVAYEQYF
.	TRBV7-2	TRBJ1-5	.	TGTGCCAGCAGCCTCAGGGCGGGAGGTCGCAATCAGCCCCAGCATTTT	CASSLRAGGRNQPQHF
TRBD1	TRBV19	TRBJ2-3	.	TGTGCCAGTAGTATAGTCGCGACAGGGTATAGGACAGATACGCAGTATTTT	CASSIVATGYRTDTQYF
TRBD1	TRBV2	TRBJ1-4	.	TGTGCCAGCAGAGAACCGGGACAGGGGGCAAGACTGTTTTTT	CASREPGQGARLFF
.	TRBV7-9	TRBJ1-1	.	TGTGCCAGCAGCTTAGGTCGGGGGAACACTGAAGCTTTCTTT	CASSLGRGNTEAFF
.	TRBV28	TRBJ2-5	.	TGTGCCAGCAGACTCGGACGGAGCCAAGAGACCCAGTACTTC	CASRLGRSQETQYF
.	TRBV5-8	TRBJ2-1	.	TGTGCCAGCAGCTTGGTCGTCTTGTCCTACAATGAGCAGTTCTTC	CASSLVVLSYNEQFF
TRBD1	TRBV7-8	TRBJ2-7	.	TGTGCCAGCAGCTCAGTGCCGGGACAGGACTACGAGCAGTACTTC	CASSSVPGQDYEQYF
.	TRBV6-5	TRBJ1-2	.	TGTGCCAGCAGTTATGGTGCAGCGGGAGGCTACACCTTC	CASSYGAAGGYTF
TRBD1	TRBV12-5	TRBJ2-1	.	TGTGCTAGTGGTTTGTTACCGGGACAGGGGTATGAGCAGTTCTTC	CASGLLPGQGYEQFF
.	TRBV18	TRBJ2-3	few	TGTGCCAGCTCACCGGGAGATACGCAGTATTTT	CASSPGDTQYF
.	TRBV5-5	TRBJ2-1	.	TGTGCCAGCAGCTTGGGGGTTAGGAGGCGAAGCTCCTACAATGAGCAGTTCTTC	CASSLGVRRRSSYNEQFF
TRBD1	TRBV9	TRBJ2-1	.	TGTGCCAGCAGCCTTGGACAGGGGTCATACAATGAGCAGTTCTTC	CASSLGQGSYNEQFF
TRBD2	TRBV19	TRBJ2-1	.	TGTGCCAGTAGTATAACCAGCGGGAGCTCCTACAATGAGCAGTTCTTC	CASSITSGSSYNEQFF
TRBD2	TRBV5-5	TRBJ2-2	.	TGTGCCAGCAGCTTGGGTCTAGCGGGAGTCGGCGGGGAGCTGTTTTTT	CASSLGLAGVGGELFF
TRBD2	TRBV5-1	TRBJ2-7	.	TGCGCCAGCAGCTTAACCCCTAGCGGGAGAGCCTACGAGCAGTACTTC	CASSLTPSGRAYEQYF
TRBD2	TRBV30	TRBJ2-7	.	TGTGCCTGGAGTAGGGACTACTCCTACGAGCAGTACTTC	CAWSRDYSYEQYF
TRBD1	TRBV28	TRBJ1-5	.	TGTGCCAGCAGTCTTTTAAGGACAGGGAAAAGCAATCAGCCCCAGCATTTT	CASSLLRTGKSNQPQHF
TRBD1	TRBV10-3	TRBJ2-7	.	TGTGCCATCAGGCGGGACAGGGATTCCGAGCAGTACTTC	CAIRRDRDSEQYF
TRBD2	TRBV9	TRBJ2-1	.	TGTGCCAGCAGCGCTAGCGGGAGCTCCTACAATGAGCAGTTCTTC	CASSASGSSYNEQFF
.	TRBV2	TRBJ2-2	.	TGTGCCACAGCTCGCGGGATGAGCACCGGGGAGCTGTTTTTT	CATARGMSTGELFF
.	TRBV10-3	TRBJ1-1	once	TGTGCCACCCGGGGACGCTGGGAAGCTTTCTTT	CATRGRWEAFF